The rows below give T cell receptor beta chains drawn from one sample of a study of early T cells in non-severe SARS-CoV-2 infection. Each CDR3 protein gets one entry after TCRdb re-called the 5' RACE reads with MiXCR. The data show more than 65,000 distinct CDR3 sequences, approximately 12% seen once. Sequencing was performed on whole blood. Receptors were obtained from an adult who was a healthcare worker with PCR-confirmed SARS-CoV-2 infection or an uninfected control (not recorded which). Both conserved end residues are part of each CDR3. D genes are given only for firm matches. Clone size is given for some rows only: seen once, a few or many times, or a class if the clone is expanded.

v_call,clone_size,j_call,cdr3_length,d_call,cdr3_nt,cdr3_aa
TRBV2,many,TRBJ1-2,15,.,TGTGCCAGCGAGAGTAGGGGAACTGTCTACTATGGCTACACCTTC,CASESRGTVYYGYTF
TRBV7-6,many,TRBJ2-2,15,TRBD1,TGTGCCAGCAGCCTTGACAGGGACCTCACCGGGGAGCTGTTTTTT,CASSLDRDLTGELFF
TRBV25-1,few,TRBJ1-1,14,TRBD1,TGTGCCAGCAGTGGGGACAGCCAGAACACTGAAGCTTTCTTT,CASSGDSQNTEAFF
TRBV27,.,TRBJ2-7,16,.,TGTGCCAGCAGTTTAGGTACGGGACAACTGTTCTACGAGCAGTACTTC,CASSLGTGQLFYEQYF
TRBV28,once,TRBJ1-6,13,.,TGTGCCAGCAGTTTGGGTGAGGATTCACCCCTCCACTTT,CASSLGEDSPLHF
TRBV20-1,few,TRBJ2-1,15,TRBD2,TGCAGTGCTAGAACTAGCGAGACCGTTTTGGATGAGCAGTTCTTC,CSARTSETVLDEQFF
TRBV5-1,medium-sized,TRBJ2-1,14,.,TGCGCCAGCAGCTTGGCCGGCACGGACAATGAGCAGTTCTTC,CASSLAGTDNEQFF
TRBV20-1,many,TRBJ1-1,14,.,TGCAGAGTTACCTCCGGGACAAGGGGGACTGAAGCTTTCTTT,CRVTSGTRGTEAFF
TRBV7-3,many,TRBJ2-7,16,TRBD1,TGTGCCAGCAGCGCAACCGGGACAGTCAATACCTACGAGCAGTACTTC,CASSATGTVNTYEQYF
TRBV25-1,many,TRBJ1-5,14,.,TGTGCCAGCAGTTCAGCCACTAACAATCAGCCCCAGCATTTT,CASSSATNNQPQHF
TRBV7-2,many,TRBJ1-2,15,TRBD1,TGTGCCAGCAGCTTAGCCCAGGGGGCTAACTATGGCTACACCTTC,CASSLAQGANYGYTF
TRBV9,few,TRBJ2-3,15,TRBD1,TGTGCCAGCAGCGCGACAGGGGTAGTCACAGATACGCAGTATTTT,CASSATGVVTDTQYF
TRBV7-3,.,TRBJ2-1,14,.,TGTGCCAGCAGCCTCGGCCCGACCTACAATGAGCAGTTCTTC,CASSLGPTYNEQFF
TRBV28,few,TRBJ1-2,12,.,TGTGCCAGCAGTTTATCGGCACGTTCTTACACCTTC,CASSLSARSYTF
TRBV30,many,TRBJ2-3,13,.,TGTGGGTTTGGTGGGACAAGCACAGATACGCAGTATTTT,CGFGGTSTDTQYF
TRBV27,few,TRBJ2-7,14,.,TGTGCCAGCAGTTTAATGGGGGCGATTAAGGAGCAGTACTTC,CASSLMGAIKEQYF
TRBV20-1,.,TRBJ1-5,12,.,TGCAGTGCTGCTTACAGGGACCAGCCCCAGCATTTT,CSAAYRDQPQHF
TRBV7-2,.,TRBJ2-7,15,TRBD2,TGTGCCAGCAGCTCAAGGACTAGCGGGAGCGACGAGCAGTACTTC,CASSSRTSGSDEQYF
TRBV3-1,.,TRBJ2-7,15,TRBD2,TGTGCCAGCAGCCCGACTAGCGGACCTTCCTACGAGCAGTACTTC,CASSPTSGPSYEQYF
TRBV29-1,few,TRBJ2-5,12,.,TGCAGCGTTGAAGAACATCAAGAGACCCAGTACTTC,CSVEEHQETQYF
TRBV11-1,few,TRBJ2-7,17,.,TGTGCCAGCAGTCCTCCGACAGGGAGGGGACACTCCTACGAGCAGTACTTC,CASSPPTGRGHSYEQYF
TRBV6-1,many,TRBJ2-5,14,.,TGTGCCAGCAGTGCTTCCAGGGTCCGCGAGACCCAGTACTTC,CASSASRVRETQYF
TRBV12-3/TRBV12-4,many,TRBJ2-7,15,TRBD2,TGTGCCAGCAGTCCGACCACTAGCGGGGGGCACGAGCAGTACTTC,CASSPTTSGGHEQYF
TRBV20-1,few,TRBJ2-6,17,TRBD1,TGCAGTGCGAGAGAGGGAGACAGGGGGACTGGGGCCAACGTCCTGACTTTC,CSAREGDRGTGANVLTF
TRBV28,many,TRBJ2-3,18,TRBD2,TGTGCCAGCAGTTTATGGGCGGCGGGAGGGAGGACCACAGATACGCAGTATTTT,CASSLWAAGGRTTDTQYF
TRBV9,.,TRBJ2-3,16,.,TGTGCCAGCAGTGGAATCGACGGGAGCGGAACAGATACGCAGTATTTT,CASSGIDGSGTDTQYF
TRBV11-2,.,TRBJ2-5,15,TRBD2,TGTGCCAGCAGCTTACGGCTAGCGGACCAAGAGACCCAGTACTTC,CASSLRLADQETQYF
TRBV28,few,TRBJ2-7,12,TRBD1,TGTGCCAGTGGAGACAGGGGCTACGAGCAGTACTTC,CASGDRGYEQYF
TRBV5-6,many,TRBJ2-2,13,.,TGTGCCAGCAGCTTGGGCCACACCGGGGAGCTGTTTTTT,CASSLGHTGELFF